This TCR beta chain comes out of a study of sequential checkpoint blockade in melanoma (dated by TCRdb to between 2018 and 2020). Describing the broader study: Using 1:1 randomization, the trial assigned patients either to first-line nivolumab followed by ipilimumab (arm A) or to ipilimumab followed by nivolumab (arm B). Maintenance nivolumab came after each of the two trial sequences. Here is what the overall study found, with its caveats: The response-prediction model combining TCR metrics and mutation burden needs validation in larger, independent patient cohorts.

The CDR3 runs 15 amino acids, cysteine and phenylalanine included. Only the CDR3 DNA is retained, 45 bases long and in frame from the first base. The germline V gene gives CDR1 as MNHNS and CDR2 as SASEGT. The germline ends are 10 bases apart after V is trimmed by 0 bases and J by 7 bases. The sample's treatment or condition label is to be understood as: randomized to nivolumab then ipilimumab (arm A) or the reverse (arm B). None of the trial patients had been given prior DNA-damaging chemotherapy. Thawed PBMCs were sorted on a FACS Aria II flow cytometer to isolate live CD3+CD8+ cells negative for CD19 and CD56. The samples were obtained from melanoma patients enrolled in CheckMate 064, an open-label, randomized phase II trial testing sequential checkpoint blockade. Peripheral blood mononuclear cells were collected by leukapheresis, purified with Ficoll-Paque, and frozen in human serum with around 9.8% DMSO. Right after sorting, the blood CD3+CD8+ cells were verified to be >98% pure, and DNA extraction followed.

The immunoSEQ Assay was used to immunosequence TCRbeta CDR3 regions from genomic DNA. Before high-throughput sequencing, the genomic DNA was amplified using bias-controlled multiplex PCR. On the study's bioinformatics: To quantify the absolute abundance of each unique TCRbeta CDR3 region, the sequences were collapsed and filtered. Clonality, defined as 1 minus Pielou's evenness, was calculated using productive rearrangements only. A previously published method was used to identify clones whose frequencies were significantly greater in on-treatment samples than in baseline samples. TCRdb obtained this table from immuneACCESS and retained in-frame rearrangements with V and J assigned. These tables miss some clones; where compared with another copy, unresolved V genes account for less than half of the shortfall, and the remainder is unexplained. V and J calls and clone size are given by that table; D and trimming were obtained from the DNA. This sample has 9,500 to 13,000 clones in its table, and approximately 71% of those were observed once. Over 25% of the sample belongs to the ten largest clones.

This clone was counted once. It has no known antigen specificity. Base qualities were left out, and no much larger clone turns up one base away. This receptor was identified in a human donor with melanoma. The rearrangement combines TRBV6-1 with TRBJ1-6; the D gene cannot be named for sure. This sample comprised CD8+ T cells sorted from blood (inferred from file names), obtained from a patient given nivolumab and ipilimumab in sequence. The CDR3 is CASSEAARGNSPLHF. The nucleotide sequence reads TGTGCCAGCAGTGAAGCAGCCCGAGGAAATTCACCCCTCCACTTT.